This T cell receptor (beta chain) appears in the sequencing data of a study of T cells in Graves' hyperthyroidism and ophthalmopathy. Study summary: Upon initial diagnosis and before any treatment, peripheral blood was collected.

As concerns this clonotype: Its antigen is not known.

Findings and limits, study-wide: A median around six months before onset, the model predicted ophthalmopathy.

V shed 1 base and J shed 2 bases, with 12 bases lying between them. The CDR3 contains 15 residues. CDR1 is WNHNN and CDR2 is SYGVQD in the germline V gene (reference sequence). It was RNA transcripts that yielded the amplified TCR beta CDR3 regions. In the first-round RT-PCR of the TCR CDR3, the HTBI primer set was used. TCRdb re-called the multiplex PCR reads with MiXCR, one entry per CDR3 protein. The data contain approximately 610,000 distinct CDR3 sequences, approximately 16% of them singletons. PBMCs were obtained from over 8.5 ml fresh peripheral blood. Sequencing was done on a sample of blood. This clonotype was obtained from a woman in her late teens or twenties with Graves' hyperthyroidism. V and J are TRBV10-1 and TRBJ2-7; D might be TRBD1 (5 bases). The CDR3 coding sequence is TGCGCCAGCAGTGAGTTGGAACAGGATCCCTACGAGCAGTACTTC. Protein: CASSELEQDPYEQYF.